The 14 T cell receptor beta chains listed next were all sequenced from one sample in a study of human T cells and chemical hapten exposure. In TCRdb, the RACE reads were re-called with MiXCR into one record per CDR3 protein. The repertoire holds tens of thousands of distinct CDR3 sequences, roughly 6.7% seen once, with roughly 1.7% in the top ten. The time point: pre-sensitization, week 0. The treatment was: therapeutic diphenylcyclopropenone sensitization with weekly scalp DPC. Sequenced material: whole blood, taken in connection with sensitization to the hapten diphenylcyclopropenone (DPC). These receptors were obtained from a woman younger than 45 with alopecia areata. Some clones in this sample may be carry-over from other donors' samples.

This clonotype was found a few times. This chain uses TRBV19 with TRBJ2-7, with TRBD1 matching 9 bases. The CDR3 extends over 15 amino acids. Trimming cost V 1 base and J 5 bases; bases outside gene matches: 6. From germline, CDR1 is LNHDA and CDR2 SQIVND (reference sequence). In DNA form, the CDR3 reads TGTGCCAGTAGTATAGTTTGGACAGGGGTGGACGAGCAGTACTTC. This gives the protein CASSIVWTGVDEQYF.

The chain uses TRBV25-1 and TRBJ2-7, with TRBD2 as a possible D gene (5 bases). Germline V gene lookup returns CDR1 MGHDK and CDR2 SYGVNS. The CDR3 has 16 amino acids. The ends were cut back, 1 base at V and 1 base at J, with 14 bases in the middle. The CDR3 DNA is TGTGCCAGCAGTGAATCTGGAGGCCGGCGATCCTACGAGCAGTACTTC. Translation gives CASSESGGRRSYEQYF.

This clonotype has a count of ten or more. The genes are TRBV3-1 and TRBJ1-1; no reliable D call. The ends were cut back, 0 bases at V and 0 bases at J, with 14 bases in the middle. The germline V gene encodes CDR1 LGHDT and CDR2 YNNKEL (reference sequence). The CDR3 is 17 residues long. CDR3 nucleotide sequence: TGTGCCAGCAGCCAAGATATCGGCAGAGCTTTGAACACTGAAGCTTTCTTT. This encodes CASSQDIGRALNTEAFF.

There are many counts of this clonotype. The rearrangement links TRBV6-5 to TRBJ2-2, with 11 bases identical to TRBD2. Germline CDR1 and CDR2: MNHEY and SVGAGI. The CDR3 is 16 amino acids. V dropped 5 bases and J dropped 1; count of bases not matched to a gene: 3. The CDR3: CASSLAGGENTGELFF. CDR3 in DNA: TGTGCCAGCAGTCTAGCGGGGGGAGAGAACACCGGGGAGCTGTTTTTT.

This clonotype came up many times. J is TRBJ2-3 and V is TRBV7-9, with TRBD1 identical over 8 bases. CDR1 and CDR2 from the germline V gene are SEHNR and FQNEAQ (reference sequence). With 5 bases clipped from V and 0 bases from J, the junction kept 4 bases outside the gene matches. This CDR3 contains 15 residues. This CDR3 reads CASSTDRGSTDTQYF. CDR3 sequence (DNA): TGTGCCAGCAGCACAGACAGGGGAAGCACAGATACGCAGTATTTT.

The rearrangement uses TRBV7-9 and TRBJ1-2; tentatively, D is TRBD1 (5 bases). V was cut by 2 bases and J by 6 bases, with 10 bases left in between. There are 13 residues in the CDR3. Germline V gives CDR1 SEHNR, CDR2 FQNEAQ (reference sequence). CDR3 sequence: CASSLRGIDGYTF. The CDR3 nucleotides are TGTGCCAGCAGCTTAAGGGGAATCGATGGCTACACCTTC.

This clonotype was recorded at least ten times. In nucleotides, the CDR3 is TGTGCCATCAGTGACCCATCGGGACAATACGAGCAGTACTTC. This sequence encodes CAISDPSGQYEQYF. This chain joins TRBV10-3 and TRBJ2-7, with a possible D match to TRBD1 (6 bases). Trimming pared 3 bases from V and 4 bases from J, leaving 13 bases between. This CDR3 is 14 amino acids long. Germline V gives CDR1 ENHRY, CDR2 SYGVKD.

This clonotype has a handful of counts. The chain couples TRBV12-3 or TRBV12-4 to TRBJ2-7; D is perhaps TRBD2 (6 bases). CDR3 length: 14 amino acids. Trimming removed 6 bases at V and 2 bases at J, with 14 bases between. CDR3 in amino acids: CASRLLANAYEQYF. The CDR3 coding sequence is TGTGCCAGCAGACTCCTAGCGAACGCCTACGAGCAGTACTTC.

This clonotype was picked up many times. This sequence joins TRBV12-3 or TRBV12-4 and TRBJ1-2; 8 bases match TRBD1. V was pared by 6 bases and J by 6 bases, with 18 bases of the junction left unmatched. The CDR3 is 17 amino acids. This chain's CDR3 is CASSFVYTFGQGDGYTF. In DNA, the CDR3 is TGTGCCAGCAGCTTCGTCTATACCTTCGGACAGGGTGATGGCTACACCTTC.

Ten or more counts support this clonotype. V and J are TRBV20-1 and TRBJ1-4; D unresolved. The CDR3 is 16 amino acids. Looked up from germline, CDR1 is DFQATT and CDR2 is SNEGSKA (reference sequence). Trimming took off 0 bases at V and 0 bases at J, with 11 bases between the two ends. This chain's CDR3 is CSAREARGATNEKLFF. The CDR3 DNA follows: TGCAGTGCTAGAGAGGCCCGGGGAGCAACTAATGAAAAACTGTTTTTT.

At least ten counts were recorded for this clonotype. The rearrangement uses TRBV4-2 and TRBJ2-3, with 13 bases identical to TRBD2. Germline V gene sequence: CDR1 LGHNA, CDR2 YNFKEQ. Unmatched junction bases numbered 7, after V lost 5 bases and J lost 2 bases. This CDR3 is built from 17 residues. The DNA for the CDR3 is TGTGCCAGCAGCTCTGGGACTAGCGGGGCATCCACAGATACGCAGTATTTT. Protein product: CASSSGTSGASTDTQYF.

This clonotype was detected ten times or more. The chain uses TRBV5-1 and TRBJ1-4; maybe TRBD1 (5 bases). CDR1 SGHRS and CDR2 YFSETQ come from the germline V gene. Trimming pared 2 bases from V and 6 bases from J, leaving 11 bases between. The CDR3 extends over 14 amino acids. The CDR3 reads CASSFSGGDEKLFF. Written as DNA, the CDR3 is TGCGCCAGCAGCTTTTCCGGGGGAGATGAAAAACTGTTTTTT.

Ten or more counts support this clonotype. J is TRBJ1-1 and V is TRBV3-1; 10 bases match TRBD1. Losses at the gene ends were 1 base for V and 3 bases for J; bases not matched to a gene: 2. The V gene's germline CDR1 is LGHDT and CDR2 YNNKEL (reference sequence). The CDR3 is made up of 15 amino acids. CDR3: CASSQVGTGDTEAFF. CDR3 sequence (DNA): TGTGCCAGCAGCCAAGTGGGGACAGGGGACACTGAAGCTTTCTTT.

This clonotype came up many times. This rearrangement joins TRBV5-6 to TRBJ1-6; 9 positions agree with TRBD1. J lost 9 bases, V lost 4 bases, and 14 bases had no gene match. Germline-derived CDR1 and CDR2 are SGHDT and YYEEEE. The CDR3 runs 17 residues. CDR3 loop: CASSLLRTGVVASPLHF. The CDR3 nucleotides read TGTGCCAGCAGCCTCCTTCGGACAGGGGTCGTGGCTTCACCCCTCCACTTT.